These 29 T cell receptor beta chains share one sample of origin, sequenced in a study of blood T cell repertoires in COVID-19. TCRdb keeps only in-frame clones here, not all; method: immunoSEQ multiplex PCR. The sample comprises some 180,000 clones, roughly 79% of which are singletons, and approximately 10% rests with the top ten. The sequencing sample was made of peripheral blood. These receptors were obtained from a woman between 40 and 55 years old with COVID-19, enrolled during active disease.

The J gene is TRBJ1-4, the V gene TRBV25-1; a possible D gene is TRBD1 (5 bases). The V end lost 3 bases, the J end lost 5 bases, and 10 bases lay between the germline ends. The CDR3 runs 14 residues. The germline V gene has CDR1 MGHDK and CDR2 SYGVNS. The CDR3 region has the DNA TGTGCCAGCAGTGAGGGGGGTGGAAATGAAAAACTGTTTTTT. As protein: CASSEGGGNEKLFF.

The chain uses TRBV6-2 or TRBV6-3 and TRBJ2-1; 9 positions agree with TRBD2. This CDR3 is 15 amino acids long. CDR1 and CDR2 from the germline V gene are MNHEY and SVGEGT. Trimming took 4 bases from V and 7 from J; bases not matched to a gene: 8. CDR3: CASSWGGSGRNEQFF. CDR3 coding DNA: TGTGCCAGCAGTTGGGGGGGTAGCGGGAGAAATGAGCAGTTCTTC.

This rearrangement joins TRBV28 to TRBJ2-3; possible D gene TRBD1, 6 bases. The CDR3 length is 13 residues. V was pared by 6 bases and J by 6 bases, with 13 bases between. Per the germline V gene, CDR1 is MDHEN and CDR2 is SYDVKM. The CDR3 nucleotides are TGTGCCAGCAGCATAGGGGGAGCGGATACGCAGTATTTT. It is translated as CASSIGGADTQYF.

The chain combines TRBV2 with TRBJ2-3, with TRBD2 matching 8 bases. This CDR3 is 15 amino acids long. The germline V gene encodes CDR1 SNHLY and CDR2 FYNNEI. V shed 7 bases, J shed 3 bases, and the junction held 9 bases outside the gene matches. The CDR3 DNA reads as TGTGCCAGCAACCACGGGACTAGTCTAACAGATACGCAGTATTTT. Residues: CASNHGTSLTDTQYF.

V usage is TRBV18 and J usage is TRBJ2-7, with TRBD1 identical over 10 bases. Germline lookup yields CDR1 KGHSH and CDR2 LQKENI. The junction had 1 base not matched to a gene; V was cut back by 4 bases and J by 1 base. The CDR3 sequence is 14 residues long. CDR3 sequence (DNA): TGTGCCAGCTCACTGGACAGGGGGTCCTACGAGCAGTACGTC. It yields the protein CASSLDRGSYEQYV.

The CDR3 is CASSHGTSGYEQYF. CDR3 coding DNA: TGCGCCAGCAGCCACGGGACTAGCGGATACGAGCAGTACTTC. This chain links TRBV4-1 with TRBJ2-7; 11 nucleotides align to TRBD2. Germline assignment: CDR1 MGHRA and CDR2 YSYEKL. V gave up 3 bases and J gave up 4 bases; unmatched junction bases: 2. CDR3 length: 14 residues.

The chain employs TRBV19 and TRBJ2-7; D is unresolved. CDR3 size: 13 residues. Per the germline V gene, CDR1 is LNHDA and CDR2 is SQIVND (reference sequence). V lost 5 bases and J 3 bases, leaving 11 bases between the germline ends. The CDR3 DNA follows: TGTGCCAGTAGTTTTGAGGCGAACTACGAGCAGTACTTC. The encoded protein is CASSFEANYEQYF.

The chain employs TRBV5-5 and TRBJ2-1; 7 bases line up with TRBD2. The CDR3 spans 15 residues. The germline CDR1 and CDR2 sequences are SGHKS and YYEKEE (reference sequence). Trimming at V came to 5 bases and at J to 11 bases, leaving 16 bases not matched to a gene. DNA for the CDR3: TGTGCCAGCAGACGGTCCCTGGCGGGGGAAGTTCAGCAGTTCTTC. Protein: CASRRSLAGEVQQFF.

The gene calls are TRBV5-4 and TRBJ2-2, with a weak D call TRBD2 (6 bases). The V end lost 3 bases, the J end lost 1 base, and 7 bases lay between the germline ends. The length of the CDR3 is 14 residues. From germline, CDR1 is SGHNT and CDR2 YYREEE (reference sequence). The CDR3 DNA follows: TGTGCCAGCAGCTCGGGGGTGAACACCGGGGAGCTGTTTTTT. As protein: CASSSGVNTGELFF.

The V call is TRBV27, the J call TRBJ2-7; 9 positions agree with TRBD1. The CDR3 is made up of 14 amino acids. V shed 10 bases and J 3 bases; nucleotides not matched to a gene: 10. Germline V CDR1 and CDR2: MNHEY, SMNVEV (reference sequence). The CDR3: CATSPAGQGYEQYF. The CDR3 DNA reads as TGTGCCACCTCACCGGCGGGACAGGGCTACGAGCAGTACTTC.

The V and J genes are TRBV19 and TRBJ2-1, with D perhaps matching TRBD2 (6 bases). The CDR3 is 15 residues long. The V end lost 4 bases, the J end lost 0 bases, and 10 bases lay between the germline ends. Germline lookup yields CDR1 LNHDA and CDR2 SQIVND (reference sequence). The CDR3 DNA is TGTGCCAGTAGTACTAGCGATAGCTCCTACAATGAGCAGTTCTTC. Encoded protein: CASSTSDSSYNEQFF.

J is TRBJ2-1 and V is TRBV18; no reliable D call. The CDR3 covers 11 residues. V was pared by 2 bases and J by 9 bases, with 5 bases between. Germline loops: CDR1 KGHSH, CDR2 LQKENI. The CDR3 nucleotides read TGTGCCAGCTCACCAGGGCGTGAGCAGTTCTTC. Translating gives CASSPGREQFF. Drawing the rest from reference TRBV18 and TRBJ2-1, the complete variable domain is NAGVMQNPRHLVRRRGQEARLRCSPMKGHSHVYWYRQLPEEGLKFMVYLQKENIIDESGMPKERFSAEFPKEGPSILRIQQVVRGDSAAYFCASSPGREQFFGPGTRLTVL.

V is TRBV5-1 and J is TRBJ2-2; D is possibly TRBD1 (6 bases). V lost 5 bases, J lost 2 bases, and 13 bases lay in between. The CDR3 covers 15 residues. Germline values: CDR1 SGHRS, CDR2 YFSETQ. The CDR3, as DNA: TGCGCCAGCAGGGGTACGGACAGCAACACCGGGGAGCTGTTTTTT. Translating gives CASRGTDSNTGELFF.

The CDR3 is CASRVTTGLHYDTDTQYF. The CDR3 DNA reads TGTGCCAGCAGAGTTACAACAGGGCTACACTATGACACAGATACGCAGTATTTT. This chain joins TRBV2 and TRBJ2-3; a possible D gene is TRBD1 (6 bases). V dropped 6 bases and J dropped 2 bases, with 24 bases sitting between them. This CDR3 region has 18 residues. Per the germline V gene, CDR1 is SNHLY and CDR2 is FYNNEI.

The chain combines TRBV7-6 with TRBJ2-3, with 9 bases identical to TRBD2. CDR1 SGHVS and CDR2 FNYEAQ come from the germline V gene. There are 15 residues in the CDR3. Trimming removed 7 bases from V and 4 bases from J; junction bases left unmatched: 9. DNA of the CDR3: TGTGCCAGCACCCCAAGAGCGGGGGGCCCAGATACGCAGTATTTT. It encodes CASTPRAGGPDTQYF.

The chain has TRBV10-3 and TRBJ2-7, with D tentatively TRBD2 (7 bases). With 2 bases removed from V and 6 bases from J, the gap between germline ends came to 8 bases. Germline V gene data show CDR1 as ENHRY and CDR2 as SYGVKD. The CDR3 spans 12 residues. The CDR3 loop is CAISEAGAEQYF. The CDR3 nucleotides are TGTGCCATCAGTGAGGCGGGGGCCGAGCAGTACTTC.

This chain links TRBV15 with TRBJ1-5; 7 bases fit TRBD1. CDR1 and CDR2 (germline): LNHNV, YYDKDF (reference sequence). The CDR3 has 20 residues. The ends lost 0 bases at V and 4 bases at J; junction bases unmatched: 18. CDR3 region: CATSRDKFIDGLRGNQPQHF. In DNA form, the CDR3 reads TGTGCCACCAGCAGAGATAAGTTTATAGATGGGCTCAGGGGGAATCAGCCCCAGCATTTT. Using reference TRBV15 and TRBJ1-5 for the parts outside the CDR3, the full variable domain is DAMVIQNPRYQVTQFGKPVTLSCSQTLNHNVMYWYQQKSSQAPKLLFHYYDKDFNNEADTPDNFQSRRPNTSFCFLDIRSPGLGDTAMYLCATSRDKFIDGLRGNQPQHFGDGTRLSIL.

The CDR3: CASRMSDFTYEQYF. The CDR3 DNA follows: TGTGCCAGCAGAATGAGTGATTTTACCTACGAGCAGTACTTC. J is TRBJ2-7 and V is TRBV6-5; D gene ambiguous. V lost 6 bases and J lost 2, with 14 bases in between. Germline lookup yields CDR1 MNHEY and CDR2 SVGAGI. This CDR3 spans 14 amino acids.

This chain connects TRBV5-1 to TRBJ2-7, with D possibly being TRBD1 (5 bases). V gave up 0 bases and J gave up 4 bases, with 17 bases separating them. Germline values: CDR1 SGHRS, CDR2 YFSETQ. The CDR3 length is 16 residues. The CDR3 coding sequence is TGCGCCAGCAGCTTGGACAGGACCACAAGCCCTTACGAGCAGTACTTC. Encoded protein: CASSLDRTTSPYEQYF. Combining the CDR3 with reference TRBV5-1 and TRBJ2-7 gives the whole variable domain KAGVTQTPRYLIKTRGQQVTLSCSPISGHRSVSWYQQTPGQGLQFLFEYFSETQRNKGNFPGRFSGRQFSNSRSEMNVSTLELGDSALYLCASSLDRTTSPYEQYFGPGTRLTVT.

The J gene is TRBJ1-2, the V gene TRBV6-5, with unresolved D. The germline V gene encodes CDR1 MNHEY and CDR2 SVGAGI. The germline V and J ends were trimmed by 0 bases and 11 bases, with 10 bases remaining between them. The CDR3 consists of 12 residues. CDR3 loop: CASSYSGGSYTF. The CDR3 DNA sequence: TGTGCCAGCAGTTACTCGGGTGGGAGTTACACCTTC.

This clone was counted between two and nine times. V is TRBV6-5 and J is TRBJ2-7; 10 bases agree with TRBD2. Germline V lookup: CDR1 MNHEY, CDR2 SVGAGI. V dropped 6 bases and J dropped 3; count of bases not matched to a gene: 8. The CDR3 extends over 15 amino acids. CDR3 sequence reads: CASSPLAGDYYEQYF. CDR3 bases: TGTGCCAGCAGCCCCCTAGCGGGGGACTACTACGAGCAGTACTTC.

J is TRBJ2-7 and V is TRBV2, with TRBD2 identical over 7 bases. Germline lookup yields CDR1 SNHLY and CDR2 FYNNEI. The CDR3 sequence is 13 residues long. The V segment lost 9 bases and the J segment 5 bases; nucleotides outside the gene matches: 10. The CDR3 coding sequence is TGTGCCAGAGGCCGAGGGAGGGACGACGAGCAGTACGTC. Translating gives CARGRGRDDEQYV.

The chain has TRBV12-3 or TRBV12-4 and TRBJ2-7; TRBD1 might be the D (5 bases). The CDR3 spans 12 residues. V was clipped by 6 bases and J by 6 bases, with 12 bases between them. CDR3 nucleotide sequence: TGTGCCAGCAGCCTGGGGCGAAGCGAGCAGTACTTC. Its protein is CASSLGRSEQYF.

This chain joins TRBV29-1 and TRBJ2-2, with 7 bases that match TRBD1. This CDR3 spans 14 amino acids. Per germline, CDR1 SQVTM and CDR2 ANQGSEA. With 6 bases clipped from V and 4 bases from J, the junction kept 8 bases outside the gene matches. In nucleotides, the CDR3 is TGCAGCGTCAGGACAGGCGACGTCACCGGGGAGCTGTTTTTT. Translated, it gives CSVRTGDVTGELFF.

The chain couples TRBV7-9 to TRBJ2-1; possibly TRBD2 for D (5 bases). Germline CDR1 reads SEHNR; CDR2 reads FQNEAQ (reference sequence). This CDR3 has 13 residues. The V gene lost 5 bases and the J gene lost 9 bases, with 14 bases spanning the gap. CDR3 protein: CASSLGQAVEQFF. In nucleotides, the CDR3 is TGTGCCAGCAGCCTAGGCCAAGCGGTTGAGCAGTTCTTC. Full variable domain (remainder filled in from reference TRBV7-9 and TRBJ2-1): DTGVSQNPRHKITKRGQNVTFRCDPISEHNRLYWYRQTLGQGPEFLTYFQNEAQLEKSRLLSDRFSAERPKGSFSTLEIQRTEQGDSAMYLCASSLGQAVEQFFGPGTRLTVL.

In its sample, this clone was seen once. The V and J genes are TRBV23-1 and TRBJ2-5; possible D gene TRBD1, 6 bases. TRBV23-1 is reported as an ORF; its role is uncertain. This CDR3 region has 14 residues. V was shortened by 5 bases and J by 2 bases, with 12 bases between the two germline ends. CDR3 in amino acids: CASSKQGVQETQYF. The CDR3 bases are TGCGCCAGCAGTAAACAGGGAGTGCAAGAGACCCAGTACTTC.

The chain combines TRBV5-4 with TRBJ2-7; a possible D gene is TRBD1 (6 bases). Trimming removed 3 bases from V and 2 bases from J, with 15 bases in between. CDR1 is SGHNT, CDR2 YYREEE, per germline (reference sequence). There are 15 residues in the CDR3. The CDR3 DNA reads as TGTGCCAGCAGCTCCCGGACAGCTATGACCTACGAGCAGTACTTC. Protein sequence: CASSSRTAMTYEQYF.

The V call is TRBV3-1 (or the pseudogene TRBV3-2), the J call TRBJ2-5; 9 bases are a match to TRBD1. The CDR3 has 15 amino acids. Looked up from germline, CDR1 is LGHDT and CDR2 is YNNKEL (reference sequence). V shed 7 bases, J shed 0 bases, and the junction held 6 bases outside the gene matches. The CDR3 spells CASTNRGRNQETQYF. In DNA form, the CDR3 reads TGTGCCAGCACCAACAGGGGGCGGAACCAAGAGACCCAGTACTTC.

This clone was seen a few times. This chain uses TRBV10-1 with TRBJ2-7; 7 bases line up with TRBD1. Germline V gene data show CDR1 as WNHNN and CDR2 as SYGVQD (reference sequence). V lost 5 bases and J lost 3; bases outside the gene matches: 4. The CDR3 is 13 residues long. The CDR3 DNA follows: TGCGCCAGCAGTCTAACAGGGGACTACGAGCAGTACTTC. Its translation is CASSLTGDYEQYF.